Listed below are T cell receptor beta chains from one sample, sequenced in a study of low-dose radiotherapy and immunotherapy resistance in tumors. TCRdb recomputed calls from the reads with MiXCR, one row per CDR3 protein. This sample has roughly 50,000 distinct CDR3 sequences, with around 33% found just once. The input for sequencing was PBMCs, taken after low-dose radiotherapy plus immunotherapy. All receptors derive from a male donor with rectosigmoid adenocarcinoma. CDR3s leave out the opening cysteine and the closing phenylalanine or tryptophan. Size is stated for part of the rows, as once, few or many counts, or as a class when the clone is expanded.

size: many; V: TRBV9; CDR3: ASSASWTSNLNNEQF
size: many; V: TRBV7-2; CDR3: ASSLTDEQY
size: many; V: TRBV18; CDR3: ASSPQRIVADTEAF
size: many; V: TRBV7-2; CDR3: ASSGSSYEQY
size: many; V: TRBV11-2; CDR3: ASSYYKRGGRETQY
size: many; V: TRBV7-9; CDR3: ASSHDPIIQGGGISSPLH
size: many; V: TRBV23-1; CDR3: ASSRRAGDGNQPQH
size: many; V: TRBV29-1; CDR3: SAGEVSYEQY
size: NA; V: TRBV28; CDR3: ASRSSYLGEKLF
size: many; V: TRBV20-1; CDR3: SARERGELYNSPLH
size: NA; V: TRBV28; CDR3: ASHRQAAQYSNQPQH
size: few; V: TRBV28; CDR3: ASSQGLAGTDTQY
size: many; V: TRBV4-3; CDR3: ASSQDWTSGVDTQY
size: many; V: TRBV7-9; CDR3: ASTGAWDRDEQY
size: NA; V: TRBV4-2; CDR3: ASSPKTGSSYEQY
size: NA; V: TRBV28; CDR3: ASSSDRRWEQPQH
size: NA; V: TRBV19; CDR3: ASTTQLYGYT
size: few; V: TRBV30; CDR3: AWSGPREQY
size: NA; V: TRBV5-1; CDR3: ASSFGGRASRISYEQY
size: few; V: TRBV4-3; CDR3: ASSQDSVSAGAPHEQY
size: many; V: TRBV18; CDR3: ASSPPGSAYNEQF
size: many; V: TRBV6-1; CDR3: ASSPRWAGYEQY
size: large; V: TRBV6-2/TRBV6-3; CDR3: ASPTGESTEAF
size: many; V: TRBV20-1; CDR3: SALTGDSNQPQH
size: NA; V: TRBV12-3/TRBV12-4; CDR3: ASGKLGGNQPQH
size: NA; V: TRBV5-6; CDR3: ASSQTRGYSNQPQH
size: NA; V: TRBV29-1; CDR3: SVLFEGRRYEQY
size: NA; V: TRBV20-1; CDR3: SARLTGVPNGYT
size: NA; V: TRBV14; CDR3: ASSQVGGSSEAF
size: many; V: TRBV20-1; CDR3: SATGGGMITDTQY
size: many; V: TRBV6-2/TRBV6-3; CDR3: ASSPTGSSYNEQF
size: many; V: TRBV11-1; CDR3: ASSLEADLYGYT
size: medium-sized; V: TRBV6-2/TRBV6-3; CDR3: ASSERNFQPQH
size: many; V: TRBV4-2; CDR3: ASSQLGGGQGDTQY
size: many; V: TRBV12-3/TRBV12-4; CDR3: ASSLNGDTEAF
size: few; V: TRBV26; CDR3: ASSFIGRVTNEQF
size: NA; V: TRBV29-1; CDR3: SVEGLAGGTNTGELF
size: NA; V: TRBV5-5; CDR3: ASRYRGQETQY
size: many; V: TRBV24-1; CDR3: ATSVLVSGTGSSYNEQF
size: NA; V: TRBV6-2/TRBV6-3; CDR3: ASSAQTGGLNTEAF
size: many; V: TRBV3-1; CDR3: ASSQEPNYGYT
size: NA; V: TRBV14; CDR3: ASSRGGRATNEQF
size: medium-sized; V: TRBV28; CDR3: ASSFADGAYNSPLH
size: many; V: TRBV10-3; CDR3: AIAIGGGETQY
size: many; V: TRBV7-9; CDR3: ASSLLDTEAF
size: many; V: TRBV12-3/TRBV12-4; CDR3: ASSPGQDNSPLH
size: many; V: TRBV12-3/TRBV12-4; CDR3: ASSSRGAGVNEQF
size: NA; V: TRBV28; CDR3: ASSLLRVSYNEQF
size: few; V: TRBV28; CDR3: ASSFLAGAGHTQY
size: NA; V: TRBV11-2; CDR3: ASSTGSVEQY
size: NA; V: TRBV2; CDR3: ASRSPGTGGYEQY
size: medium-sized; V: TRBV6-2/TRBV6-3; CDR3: ASSESDRRNTEAF